A selection of T cell receptor beta chains follows, all from one sample in a study of neurological immune-mediated disorders. In TCRdb, the 5' RACE reads were re-called with MiXCR into one record per CDR3 protein. The table has 55,000 to 65,000 distinct CDR3 sequences, over 3.5% seen once. Sequencing used PBMCs. The receptor set was obtained from a woman aged 50 to 60 with multiple sclerosis. Each CDR3 is given with its conserved first and last residue. The D gene is left open where the match is weak. Clone size appears in some rows only: once, few, many, or a class for an expanded clone.

TGTGCCAGCAGCTCGGGAAGTGGGGGCGGGCGCCGAGCGTATTTT	CASSSGSGGGRRAYF	.	TRBV7-2	.	TRBJ2-3	15
TGTGCCAGCAGCAAAGAGGGAATTTCACAAGAGACCCAGTACTTC	CASSKEGISQETQYF	many	TRBV21-1	.	TRBJ2-5	15
TGCAGTGTTAGGGGGGCTTTGGAAAAACTGTTTTTT	CSVRGALEKLFF	few	TRBV20-1	.	TRBJ1-4	12
TGTGCCAGCAGTATCCGGCGGGGAACCGGGGAGCTGTTTTTT	CASSIRRGTGELFF	many	TRBV6-1	.	TRBJ2-2	14
TGCAGTGCTAGAGACCTACGCGGGGGGGCCGGGGGTCTCGGTGAGCAGTTCTTC	CSARDLRGGAGGLGEQFF	many	TRBV20-1	TRBD2	TRBJ2-1	18
TGCAGTGCACCCCGAGCGGGACAGGTCTACAATGAGCAGTTCTTC	CSAPRAGQVYNEQFF	many	TRBV20-1	.	TRBJ2-1	15
TGCAGTGCTAGTCGGACTGGCAGAGGGGTAGCCTACGAGCAGTACTTC	CSASRTGRGVAYEQYF	many	TRBV20-1	.	TRBJ2-7	16
TGCAGTGCTAGACCTAGGACAGGGGAGAAGACCCAGTACTTC	CSARPRTGEKTQYF	many	TRBV20-1	TRBD1	TRBJ2-5	14
TGTGCCAGCAGCTCCCGGACAATCATAGGGACAGATACGCAGTATTTT	CASSSRTIIGTDTQYF	many	TRBV7-8	.	TRBJ2-3	16
TGCAGTGCTACTGATAGCAATCAGCCCCAGAATTTT	CSATDSNQPQNF	few	TRBV20-1	.	TRBJ1-5	12
TGTGCCAGCAGCTTACTTGGTGGGAGAGGGGGCAATGAGCAGTTCTTC	CASSLLGGRGGNEQFF	many	TRBV7-6	.	TRBJ2-1	16
TGTGCCAGCAGCCAAACAGAGAACACTGAAGCTTTCTTT	CASSQTENTEAFF	many	TRBV3-1	.	TRBJ1-1	13
TGTGCCAGCAGCTTGAAGGAAAAAGTAGCTTTCTTT	CASSLKEKVAFF	many	TRBV7-9	.	TRBJ1-1	12
TGTGCCAGCAGCCAAGCCCAACTAGCGGGAGGGTCCTACAATGAGCAGTTCTTC	CASSQAQLAGGSYNEQFF	few	TRBV4-2	TRBD2	TRBJ2-1	18
TGTGCCAGCGAACAGAACTATGGCTACACCTTC	CASEQNYGYTF	many	TRBV7-9	.	TRBJ1-2	11
TGCAGTGCTAGGGAGGGACAGGGAAGTCCCTATCAGCCCCAGCATTTT	CSAREGQGSPYQPQHF	many	TRBV20-1	TRBD1	TRBJ1-5	16
TGCAGTGCTGGGGGACTAGCGGAAATCAAAAACATTCAGTACTTC	CSAGGLAEIKNIQYF	many	TRBV20-1	TRBD2	TRBJ2-4	15
TGCAGTGCTTATGCGGGGCAGGGGGGCACTGTAGCTTTCTTT	CSAYAGQGGTVAFF	.	TRBV20-1	TRBD1	TRBJ1-1	14
TGTGCCAGCTCACCTGCTACAGGGGGAAACACTGAAGCTTTCTTT	CASSPATGGNTEAFF	.	TRBV18	TRBD1	TRBJ1-1	15
TGCGCCAGCAGCCAAGATAGCGGTCAGCCCCAGAATTTT	CASSQDSGQPQNF	few	TRBV4-3	.	TRBJ1-5	13
TGTGCCATCAGACTTAGCGGGTACGAGCAGTACTTC	CAIRLSGYEQYF	many	TRBV10-3	TRBD2	TRBJ2-7	12
TGTGCCAGCAGCTTGGCCATCCCCCGGGACAGGTACACCGGGGAGCTGTTTTTT	CASSLAIPRDRYTGELFF	few	TRBV5-6	TRBD1	TRBJ2-2	18
TGTGCCAGCAGTCCTGGGGGGGGACAGGGTGTGGAGACCCAGTACTTC	CASSPGGGQGVETQYF	many	TRBV12-3/TRBV12-4	TRBD1	TRBJ2-5	16
TGTGCCATCAGTGAGTCAGGCCGGTACACTGAAGCTTTCTTT	CAISESGRYTEAFF	few	TRBV10-3	.	TRBJ1-1	14
TGTGCCAGCAGCTTGGCCATGGTCCAGGACCGAATCTTC	CASSLAMVQDRIF	few	TRBV5-8	.	TRBJ2-4	13
TGCAGCGTTGTCAGGCAGGCCGCTGGAAACACCATATATTTT	CSVVRQAAGNTIYF	many	TRBV29-1	.	TRBJ1-3	14
TGTGCCAGCAGTGTAGGGGACAGTCAGGGCTACACCTTC	CASSVGDSQGYTF	few	TRBV25-1	TRBD1	TRBJ1-2	13
TGCGCCAGCAGCCACGGACAGGGTGAAGGCACTGAAGCTTTCTTT	CASSHGQGEGTEAFF	many	TRBV5-1	TRBD1	TRBJ1-1	15
TGTGCCAGCAGTTACTCGAGCTACCCTTTCACCGGGGAGCTGTTTTTT	CASSYSSYPFTGELFF	many	TRBV6-2/TRBV6-3	.	TRBJ2-2	16
TGTGCCAGCAGCCAAAACTGGGGGGGCAGTCAGCCCCAGCATTTT	CASSQNWGGSQPQHF	many	TRBV3-1	.	TRBJ1-5	15
TGCAGTGCTAGAGGGACTAGCGATTCCGGCGAGCAGTACTTC	CSARGTSDSGEQYF	many	TRBV20-1	TRBD2	TRBJ2-7	14
TGTGCCAGCACTAAAAGCGGGAGGAGGGTCTACAATGAGCAGTTCTTC	CASTKSGRRVYNEQFF	few	TRBV6-5	TRBD2	TRBJ2-1	16
TGTGCCAGTCAGCGTCAGGCCGGGGAGCTGTTTTTT	CASQRQAGELFF	.	TRBV19	.	TRBJ2-2	12
TGTGCCAGCAGCCACTTTTCTCTCCGGCTTCGAGGGAACTATGGCTACACCTTC	CASSHFSLRLRGNYGYTF	many	TRBV14	.	TRBJ1-2	18
TGTGCCAGCAGTGTGGAAGGACAGGGAGCCTATGGCTACACCTTC	CASSVEGQGAYGYTF	many	TRBV6-1	TRBD1	TRBJ1-2	15
TGTGCCAGCAGTACCGGGACAGAAGAGACCCAGTACTTC	CASSTGTEETQYF	many	TRBV6-6	TRBD1	TRBJ2-5	13
TGTGCCAGCAGCTTGGGACAGGCGCGGGAGACCCAGTACTTC	CASSLGQARETQYF	.	TRBV7-9	TRBD1	TRBJ2-5	14
TGCAGTGCCGGGGACGGCCCATTGAACACTGAAGCTTTCTTT	CSAGDGPLNTEAFF	many	TRBV20-1	.	TRBJ1-1	14
TGTGCCAGCAGCCAAGATTTAGCAGCGGGAGGGGTCAATGAGCAGTTCTTC	CASSQDLAAGGVNEQFF	many	TRBV4-2	TRBD2	TRBJ2-1	17
TGTGCCAACAGTCCCTGGGGGGTCTCACCCCTCCACTTT	CANSPWGVSPLHF	.	TRBV6-6	.	TRBJ1-6	13
TGCGCCAGCAGCCAAGAATACGAGCAGTACTTC	CASSQEYEQYF	many	TRBV5-1	.	TRBJ2-7	11
TGCAGCGTTGAAAGGACAGCTATCTATGGCTACACCTTC	CSVERTAIYGYTF	many	TRBV29-1	.	TRBJ1-2	13
TGTGCCTGGTCGTACCGACTGTCATACGAGCAGTACTTC	CAWSYRLSYEQYF	.	TRBV19	.	TRBJ2-7	13
TGTGCCAGCAGCTTAGAATCCGTCGGGACTGAAGCTTTCTTT	CASSLESVGTEAFF	few	TRBV11-2	.	TRBJ1-1	14
TGCAGTGCTAGAGGAGGGACTAGCTCCTACAATGAGCAGTTCTTC	CSARGGTSSYNEQFF	many	TRBV20-1	TRBD2	TRBJ2-1	15
TGTGCCAGCAGCGCGACAGGGGATCGGAATCAGCCCCAGCATTTT	CASSATGDRNQPQHF	.	TRBV9	TRBD1	TRBJ1-5	15
TGTGCCAGCAGTATCGGGACCGCAAGAGAGACCCAGTACTTC	CASSIGTARETQYF	many	TRBV12-3/TRBV12-4	.	TRBJ2-5	14
TGTGCCAGCAGCCGGGACAGGGGGCCTGAGACCCAGTACTTC	CASSRDRGPETQYF	many	TRBV7-2	TRBD1	TRBJ2-5	14
TGTGCCAGCAGCACAGATTTGAACACTGAAGCTTTCTTT	CASSTDLNTEAFF	many	TRBV7-3	.	TRBJ1-1	13
TGCAGCGTTTTAACCCCGGAAGCTTTCTTT	CSVLTPEAFF	many	TRBV29-1	.	TRBJ1-1	10
TGCAGTGCTAGGCGACTAGCGGGAGGGAGGGGAGATACGCAGTATTTT	CSARRLAGGRGDTQYF	many	TRBV20-1	TRBD2	TRBJ2-3	16
TGCAGTGCAGCCCCTAGGGGGACTGAAGCTTTCTTT	CSAAPRGTEAFF	many	TRBV20-1	.	TRBJ1-1	12
TGTGCCAGCAGCTCGACTGTCGGGGCCTATGGCTACACCTTC	CASSSTVGAYGYTF	.	TRBV9	.	TRBJ1-2	14